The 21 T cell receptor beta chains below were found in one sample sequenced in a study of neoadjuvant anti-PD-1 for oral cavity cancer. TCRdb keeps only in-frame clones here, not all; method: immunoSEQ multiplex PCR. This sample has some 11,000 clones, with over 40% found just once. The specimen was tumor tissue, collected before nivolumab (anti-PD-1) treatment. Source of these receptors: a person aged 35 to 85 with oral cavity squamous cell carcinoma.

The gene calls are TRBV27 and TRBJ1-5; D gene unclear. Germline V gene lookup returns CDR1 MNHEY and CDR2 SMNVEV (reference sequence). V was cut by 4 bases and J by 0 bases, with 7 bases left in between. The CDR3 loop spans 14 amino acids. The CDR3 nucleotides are TGTGCCAGCAGTTCCATCACTAGCAATCAGCCCCAGCATTTT. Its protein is CASSSITSNQPQHF.

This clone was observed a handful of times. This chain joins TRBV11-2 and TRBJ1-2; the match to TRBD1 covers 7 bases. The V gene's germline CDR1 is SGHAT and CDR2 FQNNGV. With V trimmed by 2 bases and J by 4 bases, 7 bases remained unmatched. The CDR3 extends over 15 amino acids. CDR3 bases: TGTGCCAGCAGCTTATCCTCCGGGACAGCCTATGGCTACACCTTC. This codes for CASSLSSGTAYGYTF.

This CDR3 is CASSYWDQNTIYF. The CDR3 nucleotides are TGTGCCAGCAGTTACTGGGACCAAAACACCATATATTTT. The J gene is TRBJ1-3, the V gene TRBV6-5; maybe TRBD1 (5 bases). Per the germline V gene, CDR1 is MNHEY and CDR2 is SVGAGI. This CDR3 comprises 13 residues. Trimming removed 1 base at V and 6 bases at J, with 7 bases between.

CDR3 loop: CASSEAGRGFYGYTF. The CDR3 nucleotides are TGTGCCAGCAGTGAAGCGGGCAGGGGGTTCTATGGCTACACCTTC. This chain links TRBV28 with TRBJ1-2, with 7 bases aligning to TRBD1. Germline V CDR1 and CDR2: MDHEN, SYDVKM. V lost 5 bases, J lost 4 bases, and 10 bases stayed unmatched. The CDR3 has 15 residues.

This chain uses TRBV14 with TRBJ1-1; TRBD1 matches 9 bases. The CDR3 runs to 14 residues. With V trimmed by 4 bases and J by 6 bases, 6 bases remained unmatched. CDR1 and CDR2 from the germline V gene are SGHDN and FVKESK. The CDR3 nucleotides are TGTGCCAGCAGCCGGGGACAGGGTAGTTCTGAAGCTTTCTTT. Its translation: CASSRGQGSSEAFF.

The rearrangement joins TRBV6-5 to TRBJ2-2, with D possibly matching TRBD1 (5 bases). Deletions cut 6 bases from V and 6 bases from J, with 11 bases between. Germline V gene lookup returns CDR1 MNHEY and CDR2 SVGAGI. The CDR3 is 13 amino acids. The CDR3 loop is CASRAGYAGELFF. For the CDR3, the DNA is TGTGCCAGCAGGGCAGGGTACGCCGGGGAGCTGTTTTTT.

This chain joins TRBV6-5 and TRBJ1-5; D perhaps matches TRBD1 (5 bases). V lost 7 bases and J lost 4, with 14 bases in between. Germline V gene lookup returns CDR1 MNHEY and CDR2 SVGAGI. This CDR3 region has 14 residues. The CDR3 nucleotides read TGTGCCAGCACCCTACCGGGGGTGAATCAGCCCCAGCATTTT. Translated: CASTLPGVNQPQHF.

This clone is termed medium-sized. The CDR3 protein is CASRKQGTSTDTQYF. The DNA of the CDR3 is TGTGCCAGCAGAAAGCAGGGTACTAGCACAGATACGCAGTATTTT. The chain uses TRBV2 and TRBJ2-3; D perhaps matches TRBD1 (5 bases). Per the germline V gene, CDR1 is SNHLY and CDR2 is FYNNEI. V lost 6 bases and J lost 0, with 13 bases in between. This CDR3 contains 15 residues.

The CDR3 nucleotides are TGTGCCAGCACCCATTGCCCCTACGAGCAGTACTTC. Translation gives CASTHCPYEQYF. This chain joins TRBV27 and TRBJ2-7; D is undetermined. Germline-derived CDR1 and CDR2 are MNHEY and SMNVEV (reference sequence). The CDR3 totals 12 residues. The V end was cut by 7 bases, the J end by 2 bases, with 9 bases between.

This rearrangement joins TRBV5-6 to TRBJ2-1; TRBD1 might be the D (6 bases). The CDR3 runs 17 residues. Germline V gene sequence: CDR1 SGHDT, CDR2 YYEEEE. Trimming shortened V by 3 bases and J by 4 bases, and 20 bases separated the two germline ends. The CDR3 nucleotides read TGTGCCAGCAGCTGGGGACCCCTAGGGGGAATTTACAATGAGCAGTTCTTC. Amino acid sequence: CASSWGPLGGIYNEQFF.

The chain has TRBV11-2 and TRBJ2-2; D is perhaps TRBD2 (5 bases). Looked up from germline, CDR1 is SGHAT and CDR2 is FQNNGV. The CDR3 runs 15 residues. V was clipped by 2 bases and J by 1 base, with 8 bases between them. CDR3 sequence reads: CASSLSAGNTGELFF. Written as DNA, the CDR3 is TGTGCCAGCAGCTTATCTGCGGGGAACACCGGGGAGCTGTTTTTT.

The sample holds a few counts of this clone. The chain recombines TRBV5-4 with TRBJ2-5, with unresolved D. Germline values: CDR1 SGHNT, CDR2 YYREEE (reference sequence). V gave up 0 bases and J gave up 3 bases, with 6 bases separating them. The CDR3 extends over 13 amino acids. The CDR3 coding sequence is TGTGCCAGCAGCTTGGCGGGTAAAGAGACCCAGTACTTC. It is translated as CASSLAGKETQYF.

The CDR3 region has the DNA TGTGCCAGCAGCTCCCGGACAGGTGCTCCGGCAGGAGGCTACACCTTC. Residues: CASSSRTGAPAGGYTF. This rearrangement joins TRBV5-4 to TRBJ1-2; 7 nucleotides align to TRBD1. The J segment lost 8 bases and the V segment lost 3 bases, leaving 16 bases of the junction unmatched. CDR1 SGHNT and CDR2 YYREEE come from the germline V gene (reference sequence). The CDR3 loop spans 16 amino acids.

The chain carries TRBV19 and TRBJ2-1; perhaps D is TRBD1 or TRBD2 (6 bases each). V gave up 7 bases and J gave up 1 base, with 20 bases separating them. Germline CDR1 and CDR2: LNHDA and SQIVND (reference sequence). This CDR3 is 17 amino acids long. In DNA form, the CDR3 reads TGTGCCAGTACGCCCCCTTGGGGGGCCGAATCCTACAATGAGCAGTTCTTC. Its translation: CASTPPWGAESYNEQFF.

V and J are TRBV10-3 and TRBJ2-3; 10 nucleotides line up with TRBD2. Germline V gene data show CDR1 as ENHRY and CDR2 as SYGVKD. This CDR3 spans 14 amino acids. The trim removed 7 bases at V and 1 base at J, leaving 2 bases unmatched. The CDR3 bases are TGTGCCATCACTAGCGGGGGAGGCACAGATACGCAGTATTTT. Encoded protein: CAITSGGGTDTQYF.

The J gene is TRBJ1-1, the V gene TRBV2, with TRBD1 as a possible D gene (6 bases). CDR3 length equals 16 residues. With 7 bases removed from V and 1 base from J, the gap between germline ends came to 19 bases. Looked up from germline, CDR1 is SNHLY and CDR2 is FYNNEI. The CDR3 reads CASILGGGRSNTEAFF. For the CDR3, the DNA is TGTGCCAGCATTCTCGGAGGGGGAAGATCGAACACTGAAGCTTTCTTT.

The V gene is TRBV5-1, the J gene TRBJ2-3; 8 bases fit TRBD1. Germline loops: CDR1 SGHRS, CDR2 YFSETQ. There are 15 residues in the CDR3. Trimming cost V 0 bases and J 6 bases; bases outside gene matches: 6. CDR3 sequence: CASSLGGTGIDTQYF. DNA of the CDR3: TGCGCCAGCAGCTTGGGAGGGACAGGTATCGATACGCAGTATTTT.

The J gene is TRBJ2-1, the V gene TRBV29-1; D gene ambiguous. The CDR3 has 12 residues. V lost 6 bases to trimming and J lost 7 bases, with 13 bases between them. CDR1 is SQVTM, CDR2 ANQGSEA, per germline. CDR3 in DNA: TGCAGCGTAAGAAGACAATCAAATGAGCAGTTCTTC. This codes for CSVRRQSNEQFF.

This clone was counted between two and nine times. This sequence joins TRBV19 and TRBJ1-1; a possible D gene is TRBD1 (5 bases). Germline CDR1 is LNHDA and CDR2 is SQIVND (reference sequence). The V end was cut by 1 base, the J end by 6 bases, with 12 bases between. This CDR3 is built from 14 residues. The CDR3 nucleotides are TGTGCCAGTAGTATAGCGTGGGGGGACTCTGAAGCTTTCTTT. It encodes CASSIAWGDSEAFF.

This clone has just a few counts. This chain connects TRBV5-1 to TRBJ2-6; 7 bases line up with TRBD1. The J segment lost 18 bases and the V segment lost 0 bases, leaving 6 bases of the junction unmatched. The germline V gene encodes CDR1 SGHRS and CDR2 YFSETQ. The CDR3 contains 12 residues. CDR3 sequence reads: CASSLDDRAPTF. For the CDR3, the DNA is TGCGCCAGCAGCTTGGATGACAGGGCTCCGACTTTC.

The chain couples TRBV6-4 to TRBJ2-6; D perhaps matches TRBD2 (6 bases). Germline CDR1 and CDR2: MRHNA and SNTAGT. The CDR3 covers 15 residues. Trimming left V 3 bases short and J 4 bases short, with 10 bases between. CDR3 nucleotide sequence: TGTGCCAGCAGTGATCGGGAGACCGGGGCCAACGTCCTGACTTTC. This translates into CASSDRETGANVLTF.